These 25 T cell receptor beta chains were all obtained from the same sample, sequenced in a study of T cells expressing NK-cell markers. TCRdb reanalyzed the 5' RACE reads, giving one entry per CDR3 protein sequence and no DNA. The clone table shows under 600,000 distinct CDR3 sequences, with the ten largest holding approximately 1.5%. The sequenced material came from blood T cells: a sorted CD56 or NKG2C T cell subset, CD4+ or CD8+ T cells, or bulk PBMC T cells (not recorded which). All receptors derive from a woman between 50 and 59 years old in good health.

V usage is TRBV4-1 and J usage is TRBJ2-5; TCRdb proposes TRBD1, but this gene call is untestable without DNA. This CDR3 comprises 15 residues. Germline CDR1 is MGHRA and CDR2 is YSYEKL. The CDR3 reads CASSQDRGISETQYF.

The CDR3 is CSARVGGRPSKEKLFF. This chain joins TRBV20-1 and TRBJ1-4. Germline V lookup: CDR1 DFQATT, CDR2 SNEGSKA (reference sequence). The length of the CDR3 is 16 residues.

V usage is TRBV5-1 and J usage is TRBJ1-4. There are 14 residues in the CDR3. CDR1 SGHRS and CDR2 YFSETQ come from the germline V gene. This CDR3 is CASSFVGAEEKLFF. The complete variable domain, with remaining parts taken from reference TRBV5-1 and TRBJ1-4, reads KAGVTQTPRYLIKTRGQQVTLSCSPISGHRSVSWYQQTPGQGLQFLFEYFSETQRNKGNFPGRFSGRQFSNSRSEMNVSTLELGDSALYLCASSFVGAEEKLFFGSGTQLSVL.

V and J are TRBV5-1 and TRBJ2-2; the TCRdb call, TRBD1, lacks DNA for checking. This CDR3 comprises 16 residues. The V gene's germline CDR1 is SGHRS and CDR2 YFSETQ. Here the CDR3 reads CASSLGGTQHTGELFF.

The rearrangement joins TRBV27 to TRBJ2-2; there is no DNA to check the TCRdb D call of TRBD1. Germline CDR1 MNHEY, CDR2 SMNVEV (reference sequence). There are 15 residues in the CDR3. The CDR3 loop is CASSSTGGPTGELFF.

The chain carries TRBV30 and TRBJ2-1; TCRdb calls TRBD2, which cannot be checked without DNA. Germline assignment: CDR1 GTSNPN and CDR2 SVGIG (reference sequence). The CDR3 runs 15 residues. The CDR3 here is CAWSTPGLGNNEQFF.

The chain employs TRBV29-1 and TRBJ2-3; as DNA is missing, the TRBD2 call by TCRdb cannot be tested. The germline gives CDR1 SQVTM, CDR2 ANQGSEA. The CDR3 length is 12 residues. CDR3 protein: CSVRTSGDTQYF.

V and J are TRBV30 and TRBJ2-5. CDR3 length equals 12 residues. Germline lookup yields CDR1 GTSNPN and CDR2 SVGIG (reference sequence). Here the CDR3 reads CAGGPSQETQYF.

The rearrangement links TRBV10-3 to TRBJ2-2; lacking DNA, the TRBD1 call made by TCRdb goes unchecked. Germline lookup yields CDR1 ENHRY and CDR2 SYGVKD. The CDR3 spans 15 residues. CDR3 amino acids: CAISEKGAPTGELFF.

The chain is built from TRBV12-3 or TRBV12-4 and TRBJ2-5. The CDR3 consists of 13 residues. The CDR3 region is CASSPSESETQYF.

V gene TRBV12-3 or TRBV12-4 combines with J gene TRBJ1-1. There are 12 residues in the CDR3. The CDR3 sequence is CASSLSWGEAFF.

The CDR3: CASGDSSNTGELFF. The V gene is TRBV28, the J gene TRBJ2-2; TCRdb's assignment of TRBD1 cannot be checked, as there is no DNA. The CDR3 has 14 residues. Germline V gene sequence: CDR1 MDHEN, CDR2 SYDVKM.

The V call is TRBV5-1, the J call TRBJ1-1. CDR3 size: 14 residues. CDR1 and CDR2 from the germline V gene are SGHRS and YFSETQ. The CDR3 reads CASSLVHLNTEAFF.

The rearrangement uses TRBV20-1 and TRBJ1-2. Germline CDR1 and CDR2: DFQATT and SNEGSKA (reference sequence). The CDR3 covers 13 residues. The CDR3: CSARGGANYGYTF.

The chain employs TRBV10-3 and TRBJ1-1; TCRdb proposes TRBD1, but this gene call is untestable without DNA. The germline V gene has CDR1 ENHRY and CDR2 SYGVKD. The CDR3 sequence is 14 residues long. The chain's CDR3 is CAISVVGRNTEAFF.

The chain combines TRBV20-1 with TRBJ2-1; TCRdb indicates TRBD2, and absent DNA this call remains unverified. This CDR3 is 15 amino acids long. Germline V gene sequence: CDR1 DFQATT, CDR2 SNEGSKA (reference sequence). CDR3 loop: CSASSFRRTVDEQFF.

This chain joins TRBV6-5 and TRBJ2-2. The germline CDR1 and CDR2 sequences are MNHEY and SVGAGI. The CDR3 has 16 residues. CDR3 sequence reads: CASSRPEVRDTGELFF.

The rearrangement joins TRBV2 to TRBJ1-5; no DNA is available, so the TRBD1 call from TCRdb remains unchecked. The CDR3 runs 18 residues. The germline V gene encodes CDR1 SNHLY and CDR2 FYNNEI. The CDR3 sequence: CASSEDGWDRTSNQPQHF.

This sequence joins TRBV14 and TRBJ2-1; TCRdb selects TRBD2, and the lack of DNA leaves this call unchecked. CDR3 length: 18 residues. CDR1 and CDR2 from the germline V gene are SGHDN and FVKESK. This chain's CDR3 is CASSQGWLADTSYNEQFF.

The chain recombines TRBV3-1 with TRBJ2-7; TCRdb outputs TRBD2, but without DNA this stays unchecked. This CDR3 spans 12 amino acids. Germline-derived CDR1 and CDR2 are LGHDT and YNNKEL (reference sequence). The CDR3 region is CASSHPRGEEYF.

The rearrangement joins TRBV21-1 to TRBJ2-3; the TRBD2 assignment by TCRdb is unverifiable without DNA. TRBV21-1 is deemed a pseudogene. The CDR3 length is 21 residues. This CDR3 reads CASSKGSTAGGEYESTDTQYF.

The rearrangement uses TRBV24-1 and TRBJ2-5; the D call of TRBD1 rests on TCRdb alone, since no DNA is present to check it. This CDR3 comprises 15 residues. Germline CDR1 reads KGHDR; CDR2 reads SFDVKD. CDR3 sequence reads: CATSDSLWSQETQYF.

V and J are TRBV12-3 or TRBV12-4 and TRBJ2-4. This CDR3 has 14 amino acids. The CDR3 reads CASSQTSGKNIQYF.

The CDR3 region is CASSGTVLSEQYF. V and J are TRBV2 and TRBJ2-7; the TCRdb call, TRBD1, lacks DNA for checking. The CDR3 extends over 13 amino acids. Germline CDR1 reads SNHLY; CDR2 reads FYNNEI.

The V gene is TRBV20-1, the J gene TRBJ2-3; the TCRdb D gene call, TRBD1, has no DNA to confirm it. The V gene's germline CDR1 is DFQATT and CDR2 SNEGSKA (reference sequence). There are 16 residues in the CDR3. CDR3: CSAPDRARSAMDTQYF.